The 14 T cell receptor beta chains below were found in one sample sequenced in a study of post-analysis software for immune sequencing data. Included in the TCR beta cDNA libraries were unique molecular identifiers. TCRdb re-derived calls from the PCR reads in MiXCR, one entry per CDR3 protein. The sample consists of about half a million distinct CDR3 sequences, nearly 45% of them appearing once. Study-wide results and caveats: Four to six TRBV segments were more frequent in patients than controls; TRBV5-6, TRBV5-1 and TRBV20-1 belonged to this group.

These receptors are not linked to any known antigen. Sequencing was done on a sample of blood. These TCRs come from a girl between 10 and 17 years old with multiple sclerosis.

The V and J genes are TRBV2 and TRBJ2-2; the match to TRBD1 covers 8 bases. The CDR3 runs to 14 residues. The germline gives CDR1 SNHLY, CDR2 FYNNEI. V trimming: 6 bases; J trimming: 3 bases; junction bases outside the gene matches: 3. CDR3 nucleotide sequence: TGTGCCAGCAGCAGGGGGCCTGACACCGGGGAGCTGTTTTTT. This codes for CASSRGPDTGELFF.

CDR3 loop: CAISELAGSSYNEQFF. Here the CDR3 DNA reads TGTGCCATCAGTGAACTAGCGGGGTCCTCCTACAATGAGCAGTTCTTC. This sequence joins TRBV10-3 and TRBJ2-1; 10 bases are a match to TRBD2. This CDR3 is built from 16 residues. Germline V gene data show CDR1 as ENHRY and CDR2 as SYGVKD. The junction had 2 bases not matched to a gene; V was cut back by 3 bases and J by 0 bases.

The chain is built from TRBV20-1 and TRBJ1-4; TRBD1 agrees at 7 bases. Trimming took 1 base from V and 4 from J; bases not matched to a gene: 9. This CDR3 comprises 16 residues. Per the germline V gene, CDR1 is DFQATT and CDR2 is SNEGSKA (reference sequence). CDR3 DNA: TGCAGTGCTAGAGGCCGCCTCGGGACAGATAATGAAAAACTGTTTTTT. This codes for CSARGRLGTDNEKLFF.

V is TRBV14 and J is TRBJ2-4, with D maybe TRBD2 (5 bases). The J call may be wrong; the DNA end is better matched by TRBJ2-7. The CDR3 loop spans 13 amino acids. Per germline, CDR1 SGHDN and CDR2 FVKESK. The CDR3 reads CASSQLRGYEQYF. The CDR3 nucleotides read TGTGCCAGCAGCCAGTTACGGGGATACGAGCAGTACTTC.

The chain combines TRBV15 with TRBJ2-5, with 7 bases matching TRBD2. The germline CDR1 and CDR2 sequences are LNHNV and YYDKDF (reference sequence). V lost 3 bases, J lost 6 bases, and 7 bases stayed unmatched. The CDR3 runs to 14 residues. Here the CDR3 reads CATSSLTSAKTQYF. The CDR3 bases are TGTGCCACCAGCAGTCTCACTAGCGCCAAGACCCAGTACTTC. The whole variable domain, remainder taken from reference TRBV15 and TRBJ2-5, is DAMVIQNPRYQVTQFGKPVTLSCSQTLNHNVMYWYQQKSSQAPKLLFHYYDKDFNNEADTPDNFQSRRPNTSFCFLDIRSPGLGDTAMYLCATSSLTSAKTQYFGPGTRLLVL.

The V call is TRBV28, the J call TRBJ2-7, with 7 bases lining up with TRBD2. Germline CDR1 reads MDHEN; CDR2 reads SYDVKM. The V and J ends lost 10 bases and 3 bases, in that order; junction bases with no gene match: 6. This CDR3 region has 12 residues. CDR3 protein: CANRRGSYEQYF. Written as DNA, the CDR3 is TGTGCCAACCGCCGCGGGAGCTACGAGCAGTACTTC.

The chain combines TRBV7-2 with TRBJ1-2; D might be TRBD1 (6 bases). With 1 base removed from V and 6 bases from J, the gap between germline ends came to 9 bases. Germline V CDR1 and CDR2: SGHTA, FQGNSA. The length of the CDR3 is 13 residues. The CDR3 DNA follows: TGTGCCAGCAGCTTAGACAGGGAAGATGGCTACACCTTC. This gives the protein CASSLDREDGYTF.

In its sample, this clonotype was seen a few times. The rearrangement links TRBV12-3 or TRBV12-4 to TRBJ1-5; 7 nucleotides align to TRBD1. V trimming: 6 bases; J trimming: 4 bases; junction bases outside the gene matches: 9. The length of the CDR3 is 15 residues. CDR3: CASRYRDSLNQPQHF. The DNA of the CDR3 is TGTGCCAGCAGGTACCGGGACAGCTTAAATCAGCCCCAGCATTTT.

The genes are TRBV12-3 or TRBV12-4 and TRBJ1-4; 9 nucleotides agree with TRBD1. V was clipped by 7 bases and J by 10 bases; unmatched bases: 13. The CDR3 runs 15 residues. This chain's CDR3 is CASTTTVQGAGKLFF. The DNA for the CDR3 is TGTGCCAGCACCACGACGGTACAGGGGGCTGGAAAACTGTTTTTT.

The V call is TRBV20-1, the J call TRBJ1-5; D gene uncertain. The CDR3 is made up of 13 amino acids. Trimming shortened V by 4 bases and J by 2 bases, and 9 bases separated the two germline ends. Germline assignment: CDR1 DFQATT and CDR2 SNEGSKA (reference sequence). As DNA, the CDR3 is TGCAGTGCTAAAGGGCTACGCAATCAGCCCCAGCATTTT. Its protein is CSAKGLRNQPQHF.

This chain links TRBV7-8 with TRBJ2-2, with D possibly called TRBD1 or TRBD2 (5 bases each). CDR3 length: 17 residues. Germline V lookup: CDR1 SGHVS, CDR2 FQNEAQ. Trimming took off 1 base at V and 3 bases at J, with 15 bases between the two ends. This chain's CDR3 is CASSLGRYQGDTGELFF. The CDR3 coding sequence is TGTGCCAGCAGCTTAGGAAGGTACCAGGGAGACACCGGGGAGCTGTTTTTT.

CDR3 DNA sequence: TGCAGTGCAAGACCCGACGGATTCGAGACCCAGTACTTC. This codes for CSARPDGFETQYF. The rearrangement links TRBV20-1 to TRBJ2-5; D not certain. The CDR3 extends over 13 amino acids. V lost 6 bases and J lost 5, with 16 bases in between. Germline V lookup: CDR1 DFQATT, CDR2 SNEGSKA (reference sequence).

V and J are TRBV7-9 and TRBJ2-5, with D possibly TRBD2 on 6 matching bases. V was pared by 2 bases and J by 3 bases, with 10 bases between. The CDR3 is 14 residues long. Germline values: CDR1 SEHNR, CDR2 FQNEAQ (reference sequence). The CDR3 protein is CASSLILAEETQYF. In DNA, the CDR3 is TGTGCCAGCAGCTTAATACTAGCAGAAGAGACCCAGTACTTC. Supplemented by reference TRBV7-9 and TRBJ2-5, the full variable domain reads DTGVSQNPRHKITKRGQNVTFRCDPISEHNRLYWYRQTLGQGPEFLTYFQNEAQLEKSRLLSDRFSAERPKGSFSTLEIQRTEQGDSAMYLCASSLILAEETQYFGPGTRLLVL.

This clonotype was counted between two and nine times. The V and J genes are TRBV28 and TRBJ1-5; the D is unclear. The CDR3 is 16 amino acids. The V end was cut by 6 bases, the J end by 4 bases, with 19 bases between. Germline CDR1 and CDR2: MDHEN and SYDVKM. The CDR3 loop is CASRDFRSPANQPQHF. The CDR3 region has the DNA TGTGCCAGCAGGGACTTTAGGTCCCCCGCTAATCAGCCCCAGCATTTT.